This TCR beta chain was sequenced for a study of T cells in women clearing cervical HPV infection. General study findings and limits: Repertoire richness, not evenness, was significantly elevated in CIN3+ cases versus controls.

This CDR3 comprises 16 residues. With 8 bases clipped from V and 2 bases from J, the junction kept 9 bases outside the gene matches. The V gene's germline CDR1 is KGHSH and CDR2 LQKENI. Concerning this clone: The target antigen is unknown. Coverage ceases 3 residues before the CDR3 finishes, and the germline J gene fills in the end.

Profiled with immunoSEQ multiplex PCR; TCRdb holds only in-frame clones, not every one. The specimen's table records roughly 32,000 clones. Material for sequencing was blood buffy coat. The clonotype originates from a woman between 18 and 70 years old with a cervical HPV16 infection that either progressed to CIN3+ or cleared (not recorded which). V is TRBV18 and J is TRBJ2-2, with 9 nucleotides matching TRBD2. The CDR3 here is CASRAGGTRNTGELFF. CDR3 DNA, as far as it was read: TGTGCCAGCCGCGCGGGGGGGACCCGCAACACCGGGGAG. The whole variable domain, remainder taken from reference TRBV18 and TRBJ2-2, is NAGVMQNPRHLVRRRGQEARLRCSPMKGHSHVYWYRQLPEEGLKFMVYLQKENIIDESGMPKERFSAEFPKEGPSILRIQQVVRGDSAAYFCASRAGGTRNTGELFFGEGSRLTVL.